A single sample is the source of the 21 T cell receptor beta chains below, sequenced in a study of monozygotic twins with inflammatory bowel disease. Following a re-call of the 5' RACE reads, TCRdb has one entry per CDR3 protein and lacks DNA. The specimen's table records a few hundred thousand distinct CDR3 sequences. The sample taken for sequencing was blood. Receptors originate from a human donor with ulcerative colitis or Crohn's disease, or a healthy co-twin of an affected twin (not recorded which).

The V call is TRBV27, the J call TRBJ2-5; TCRdb's D call, TRBD1, is unchecked because there is no DNA. The germline gives CDR1 MNHEY, CDR2 SMNVEV (reference sequence). CDR3 length: 16 amino acids. This CDR3 is CASSLSRTGQGETQYF.

The genes are TRBV29-1 and TRBJ2-1; TCRdb returns TRBD2, unconfirmable since there is no DNA. CDR3 length: 15 amino acids. CDR1 is SQVTM and CDR2 is ANQGSEA in the germline V gene. CDR3 sequence reads: CSVEGKAGGGNEQFF.

This chain links TRBV29-1 with TRBJ1-1; no DNA is available, so the TRBD1 call from TCRdb remains unchecked. Germline V lookup: CDR1 SQVTM, CDR2 ANQGSEA. The CDR3 spans 15 residues. CDR3 amino acids: CSVQLTGGGNTEAFF.

This rearrangement joins TRBV11-2 to TRBJ1-1. The CDR3 sequence is 15 residues long. Germline CDR1 is SGHAT and CDR2 is FQNNGV. CDR3 protein: CASSLRPSMNTEAFF.

The chain links TRBV18 to TRBJ1-1. The CDR3 totals 16 residues. Germline V gene sequence: CDR1 KGHSH, CDR2 LQKENI. The CDR3 is CASSPQTVGLNTEAFF.

The gene calls are TRBV6-6 and TRBJ2-1; TCRdb outputs TRBD1, but without DNA this stays unchecked. This CDR3 comprises 13 residues. Germline V gene sequence: CDR1 MNHNY, CDR2 SVGAGI (reference sequence). CDR3 in amino acids: CASSYSGQGWEFF.

The V call is TRBV7-2, the J call TRBJ2-2; TCRdb's assignment of TRBD1 cannot be checked, as there is no DNA. The CDR3 consists of 15 residues. Germline V gene lookup returns CDR1 SGHTA and CDR2 FQGNSA. The CDR3 protein is CASSPRTATTGELFF. The whole variable domain, remainder taken from reference TRBV7-2 and TRBJ2-2, is GAGVSQSPSNKVTEKGKDVELRCDPISGHTALYWYRQSLGQGLEFLIYFQGNSAPDKSGLPSDRFSAERTGGSVSTLTIQRTQQEDSAVYLCASSPRTATTGELFFGEGSRLTVL.

The chain joins TRBV5-6 to TRBJ1-2; TCRdb proposes TRBD1, but this gene call is untestable without DNA. This CDR3 has 14 amino acids. Germline CDR1 reads SGHDT; CDR2 reads YYEEEE. CDR3 sequence reads: CASSLRQGDYGYTF.

This chain joins TRBV20-1 and TRBJ1-1; TCRdb names TRBD1, which stays unverified in the absence of DNA. Per the germline V gene, CDR1 is DFQATT and CDR2 is SNEGSKA (reference sequence). There are 12 residues in the CDR3. The CDR3 sequence is CSARGGRGKAFF.

The chain couples TRBV19 to TRBJ1-5. CDR1 is LNHDA and CDR2 is SQIVND in the germline V gene (reference sequence). The CDR3 is 15 amino acids. The chain's CDR3 is CASSPLGGLAQPQHF. Looking up the rest from reference TRBV19 and TRBJ1-5 gives the full variable domain: DGGITQSPKYLFRKEGQNVTLSCEQNLNHDAMYWYRQDPGQGLRLIYYSQIVNDFQKGDIAEGYSVSREKKESFPLTVTSAQKNPTAFYLCASSPLGGLAQPQHFGDGTRLSIL.

This sequence joins TRBV10-2 and TRBJ1-1; TCRdb returns TRBD1, unconfirmable since there is no DNA. In germline, CDR1 is WSHSY, CDR2 SAAADI. This CDR3 spans 18 amino acids. This CDR3 is CASRGRRGGLLMNTEAFF.

CDR3 loop: CSASGGVVYGYTF. The V and J genes are TRBV20-1 and TRBJ1-2. Germline assignment: CDR1 DFQATT and CDR2 SNEGSKA (reference sequence). The CDR3 has 13 residues.

This CDR3 reads CASSQVKRAEAFF. The chain employs TRBV3-1 and TRBJ1-1. Per the germline V gene, CDR1 is LGHDT and CDR2 is YNNKEL (reference sequence). The CDR3 runs 13 residues.

Here the CDR3 reads CASSEDSRANEKLFF. This chain links TRBV25-1 with TRBJ1-4; TCRdb names TRBD1, which stays unverified in the absence of DNA. Germline V gene data show CDR1 as MGHDK and CDR2 as SYGVNS. CDR3 length equals 15 residues.

The chain combines TRBV20-1 with TRBJ2-2; TCRdb gives TRBD2 as the D gene, but with no DNA this cannot be confirmed. Germline lookup yields CDR1 DFQATT and CDR2 SNEGSKA (reference sequence). This CDR3 is 13 amino acids long. CDR3 protein: CSAKRGLAGELFF.

The chain is built from TRBV20-1 and TRBJ1-2. CDR1 DFQATT and CDR2 SNEGSKA come from the germline V gene (reference sequence). This CDR3 region has 13 residues. The CDR3 loop is CSASSWLFWGYTF.

The chain employs TRBV5-5 and TRBJ2-7; TCRdb reports TRBD1, a call that lacks DNA to check it against. This CDR3 has 16 amino acids. Germline V gene sequence: CDR1 SGHKS, CDR2 YYEKEE (reference sequence). The CDR3 protein is CASSLIAGQGPYEQYF.

V and J are TRBV28 and TRBJ2-7; the TCRdb call, TRBD2, lacks DNA for checking. The CDR3 has 13 residues. The germline CDR1 and CDR2 sequences are MDHEN and SYDVKM. The CDR3 sequence is CASISGSRYEQYF.

CDR3 sequence: CASSPFAYEQYF. The rearrangement uses TRBV12-3 or TRBV12-4 and TRBJ2-7; TCRdb's assignment of TRBD1 cannot be checked, as there is no DNA. There are 12 residues in the CDR3.

The J gene is TRBJ1-4, the V gene TRBV4-1; TCRdb lists TRBD1, though no DNA is available to test this call. This CDR3 contains 16 residues. Germline-derived CDR1 and CDR2 are MGHRA and YSYEKL. The CDR3 sequence: CASSQGRGRTNEKLFF.

The rearrangement joins TRBV19 to TRBJ1-2. The length of the CDR3 is 13 residues. CDR1 is LNHDA, CDR2 SQIVND, per germline (reference sequence). The CDR3 loop reads CASSIGTNYGYTF.